The sequence of this TCR beta chain was determined in a study of cytomegalovirus exposure and HLA in healthy donors. 13 Jbeta primers and 60 Vbeta primers were used for the PCR. In the source study's methods: About 12 million shared chains were among the about 80 million unique TCR beta chains that a later analysis counted. TCRdb's copy holds only in-frame clones and misses some; the assay was immunoSEQ multiplex PCR. The D gene and trimming were derived from the DNA, and the V and J assignments and clone size from that table. There are more than 140,000 clones in the sample; around three fifths occur only once, and 2.5% to 3.5% lies in the top ten. Study-wide results and limits: Researchers counted around 160 TCR beta chains as cytomegalovirus-associated. Association of 15,000 to 20,000 TCR beta sequences with HLA alleles was found at 0.05 false discovery rate in a later analysis. As confirmed in vitro, three CMV-associated chains were specific for CMV antigens.

This clone was counted a few times. The antigen is undetermined. CDR3 length: 15 amino acids. Germline CDR1 reads PRHDT; CDR2 reads FYEKMQ (reference sequence). Material for sequencing was PBMCs. This clonotype originated in a woman aged 25-40 years in good health and CMV-seropositive. The V call is TRBV13, the J call TRBJ2-5, with 9 nucleotides matching TRBD1. The J call is doubtful: the DNA matches TRBJ2-7 better. CDR3 bases: TGTGCCAGCAGCTTAGAACCGGGACAGGGCTACGAGCAGTACTTC. Translated, it gives CASSLEPGQGYEQYF.